Following are 13 T cell receptor beta chains from one sample sequenced in a study of regulatory T cells in long-lasting Graves disease. Arm-PCR with iRepertoire HTBI primers amplified the CDR3 regions for these TCR beta libraries. A single record per CDR3 protein comes from TCRdb applying MiXCR to the multiplex PCR reads. The sample lists roughly 500,000 distinct CDR3 sequences, roughly 13% occurring once. Time point here: newly diagnosed GD, antithyroid drugs for less than 3 months. Generation of the TCR library employed RNA extracted from PBMCs. These records were also assigned to another study, of T cells in Graves' hyperthyroidism and ophthalmopathy.

Sequenced here: peripheral blood mononuclear cells (PBMCs), sampled at new diagnosis, from a patient treated with antithyroid drugs. The receptors derive from a man aged 25 to 40 with Graves disease.

In this sample, this clonotype turned up many times. The chain couples TRBV6-5 to TRBJ1-2; D unresolved. V dropped 4 bases and J dropped 7 bases, with 10 bases sitting between them. The germline V gene has CDR1 MNHEY and CDR2 SVGAGI. The CDR3 spans 12 residues. The CDR3 bases are TGTGCCAGCAGTTCCCCGGGGAGTGGCTACACCTTC. Residues: CASSSPGSGYTF.

This rearrangement joins TRBV20-1 to TRBJ1-5; maybe TRBD1 (5 bases). Trimming cost V 3 bases and J 4 bases, with 13 bases left between them. The CDR3 has 14 residues. Looked up from germline, CDR1 is DFQATT and CDR2 is SNEGSKA (reference sequence). The CDR3 here is CSASQGRSNQPQHF. CDR3 DNA sequence: TGCAGTGCTAGTCAGGGACGGAGTAATCAGCCCCAGCATTTT.

Concerning this clonotype: A clone one base away is much larger, so this may be a read error. This CDR3 is CASSPRGWENDEQFF. The CDR3 nucleotides are TGTGCCAGCAGCCCGCGGGGGTGGGAGAACGATGAGCAGTTCTTC. The V gene is TRBV3-1, the J gene TRBJ2-1, with TRBD2 matching over 7 bases. The ends lost 4 bases at V and 8 bases at J; junction bases unmatched: 11. CDR3 length: 15 residues. The germline CDR1 and CDR2 sequences are LGHDT and YNNKEL (reference sequence).

CDR3 bases: TGTGCCAGCTCACCCCAGACTAGCGGGAGGTCCGAGCAGTACTTC. This encodes CASSPQTSGRSEQYF. This rearrangement joins TRBV18 to TRBJ2-7; 13 bases match TRBD2. The CDR3 sequence is 15 residues long. The V gene end was trimmed by 3 bases and the J gene end by 6 bases; junction bases not matched to a gene: 5. Germline CDR1 and CDR2: KGHSH and LQKENI.

V gene TRBV7-7 combines with J gene TRBJ2-1; either TRBD1 or TRBD2 may supply D (5 bases each). Trimming removed 4 bases at V and 7 bases at J, with 14 bases between. The CDR3 has 14 amino acids. The V gene's germline CDR1 is SSHAT and CDR2 FNYEAQ (reference sequence). CDR3 nucleotides: TGTGCCAGCAGCTCACTGGGGGTAGGGAATGAGCAGTTCTTC. Translation: CASSSLGVGNEQFF.

The chain combines TRBV12-3 or TRBV12-4 with TRBJ2-1, with 7 bases fitting TRBD2. The J segment lost 0 bases and the V segment lost 7 bases, leaving 6 bases of the junction unmatched. The CDR3 contains 15 residues. CDR3 region: CASTQREGSYNEQFF. The CDR3, as DNA: TGTGCCAGCACCCAGCGGGAAGGCTCCTACAATGAGCAGTTCTTC.

As for this clonotype: A read error is likely here: a far larger clone is one base away. The rearrangement uses TRBV2 and TRBJ2-1; TRBD2 matches at 9 bases. The DNA matches TRBJ2-5 better at its end, which makes the J call doubtful. Germline lookup yields CDR1 SNHLY and CDR2 FYNNEI. This CDR3 spans 16 amino acids. CDR3 DNA sequence: TGTGCCAGCTCACCTGAACTAGCGGGCTCTCAAGAGACCCAGTACTTC. Translated: CASSPELAGSQETQYF.

This clonotype was detected many times. V gene TRBV20-1 combines with J gene TRBJ2-7; TRBD2 aligns across 7 bases. This CDR3 comprises 12 residues. Per the germline V gene, CDR1 is DFQATT and CDR2 is SNEGSKA (reference sequence). Germline trimming cut 5 bases from V and 7 bases from J; bases unmatched to any gene: 8. This chain's CDR3 is CSAHGPGGEQYF. The CDR3, as DNA: TGCAGTGCTCACGGACCGGGGGGAGAGCAGTACTTC.

This clonotype was seen repeatedly, ten times or more. The chain employs TRBV2 and TRBJ2-3, with 7 bases that match TRBD2. Trimming cost V 5 bases and J 2 bases; bases outside gene matches: 7. This CDR3 is built from 15 residues. CDR1 is SNHLY and CDR2 is FYNNEI in the germline V gene. The chain's CDR3 is CASSRAGTYTDTQYF. The CDR3 nucleotides read TGTGCCAGCAGTCGAGCGGGAACCTACACAGATACGCAGTATTTT. Drawing the rest from reference TRBV2 and TRBJ2-3, the complete variable domain is EPEVTQTPSHQVTQMGQEVILRCVPISNHLYFYWYRQILGQKVEFLVSFYNNEISEKSEIFDDQFSVERPDGSNFTLKIRSTKLEDSAMYFCASSRAGTYTDTQYFGPGTRLTVL.

This clonotype was observed at least ten times. Here the CDR3 DNA reads TGTGCCAGCAGTACCGACAGATACACCGGGGAGCTGTTTTTT. As protein: CASSTDRYTGELFF. The chain has TRBV6-1 and TRBJ2-2; D might be TRBD1 (5 bases). The CDR3 sequence is 14 residues long. Trimming stripped 5 bases from V and 3 bases from J, with 10 bases between. Germline-derived CDR1 and CDR2 are MNHNS and SASEGT.

This clonotype was picked up a small number of times. V gene TRBV14 combines with J gene TRBJ2-5, with no clear D. CDR3 length: 16 residues. Germline CDR1 and CDR2: SGHDN and FVKESK. Trimming stripped 0 bases from V and 9 bases from J, with 20 bases between. For the CDR3, the DNA is TGTGCCAGCAGCCAAGAGTCCAGGAAGGGTCACGAGGCCCAGTACTTC. It translates to CASSQESRKGHEAQYF.

This clonotype was seen more than once but under ten times. J is TRBJ2-7 and V is TRBV9; TRBD1 is a possible D gene (5 bases). The germline V gene has CDR1 SGDLS and CDR2 YYNGEE. CDR3 length equals 13 residues. V was trimmed by 3 bases and J by 2 bases, leaving 9 bases between them. The CDR3 DNA reads TGTGCCAGCAGCGGGGGCCGAACCTACGAGCAGTACTTC. Translated: CASSGGRTYEQYF. Using reference TRBV9 and TRBJ2-7 for the parts outside the CDR3, the full variable domain is DSGVTQTPKHLITATGQRVTLRCSPRSGDLSVYWYQQSLDQGLQFLIQYYNGEERAKGNILERFSAQQFPDLHSELNLSSLELGDSALYFCASSGGRTYEQYFGPGTRLTVT.

Many counts were recorded for this clonotype. The chain recombines TRBV11-2 with TRBJ2-5; the match to TRBD2 covers 9 bases. J lost 5 bases, V lost 3 bases, and 10 bases had no gene match. In germline, CDR1 is SGHAT, CDR2 FQNNGV. The CDR3 covers 16 residues. The CDR3, as DNA: TGTGCCAGCAGCTTCGGAGCGGGAGGTTATGGGGAGACCCAGTACTTC. It translates to CASSFGAGGYGETQYF.